The text below deals with one T cell receptor (beta chain). What it recognizes is unknown. An end of the junction does not agree with germline; a read error may underlie this. This sample's TCRbeta library carried unique molecular identifier barcodes. MiXCR, run by TCRdb on the PCR reads, gives a single entry per CDR3 protein. The data hold about 980,000 distinct CDR3 sequences, with about 29% observed a single time. The entry originates in a study of T-cell reconstitution after alpha-beta-depleted transplantation in children. The germline V gene encodes CDR1 SNHLY and CDR2 FYNNEI. CDR3 length equals 11 residues. Notes on the study in general: From surviving recipient T cells and thymic progenitors came the high day-60 TCRbeta diversity observed in some patients. T-cell numbers and diversity, one year after transplant, stemmed largely from T cells that were newly produced. The study reportedly traced alpha-beta T cells about two months after transplant to several hundred expanded graft clones.

The chain combines TRBV2 with TRBJ2-7, with D maybe TRBD2 (6 bases). The material was PBMCs, mostly from graft donor cells, obtained 360 days after TCRalphabeta/CD19-depleted stem cell transplant. This clonotype originated in a boy under two years old who had a stem cell transplant for SCID, so the T cells may come from the graft donor. The CDR3 DNA sequence: TGTGCCAGCAGTGAGCGGGGACCGGGTCTCTTC. Its protein is CASSERGPGLF.